The 17 T cell receptor beta chains below were found in one sample sequenced in a study of cytomegalovirus exposure and HLA in healthy donors. Both 60 Vbeta primers and 13 Jbeta primers went into the PCR. The method was immunoSEQ multiplex PCR; TCRdb's version includes in-frame clones alone and lacks a portion of them. The sample has around 89,000 clones; about 70% are singletons. The sequencing input was PBMCs. These receptor sequences come from a man in his forties in good health and CMV-seronegative.

V is TRBV4-1 and J is TRBJ1-4, with 11 bases that match TRBD1. V was pared by 4 bases and J by 5 bases, with 15 bases of the junction left unmatched. Germline V gene sequence: CDR1 MGHRA, CDR2 YSYEKL. The CDR3 covers 19 residues. The CDR3 sequence: CASSPYGISGTGGNEKLFF. The CDR3 bases are TGCGCCAGCAGCCCCTATGGTATTTCCGGGACAGGGGGGAATGAAAAACTGTTTTTT.

The J gene is TRBJ2-3, the V gene TRBV7-8; no reliable D call. Germline V gene lookup returns CDR1 SGHVS and CDR2 FQNEAQ. The V and J ends lost 0 bases and 4 bases respectively, with 5 bases between them. The CDR3 runs 13 residues. For the CDR3, the DNA is TGTGCCAGCAGCTTAGCGAGCCCAGATACGCAGTATTTT. Translating it yields CASSLASPDTQYF.

This chain uses TRBV19 with TRBJ1-6; 9 nucleotides agree with TRBD1. The germline CDR1 and CDR2 sequences are LNHDA and SQIVND (reference sequence). Trimming took 4 bases from V and 7 from J; bases not matched to a gene: 11. The CDR3 extends over 17 amino acids. The CDR3 nucleotides are TGTGCCAGTAGTACTGGAACAGGGGGCGTAGGGAATTCACCCCTCCACTTT. It yields the protein CASSTGTGGVGNSPLHF.

This clone was observed a few times. The gene calls are TRBV13 and TRBJ1-5; tentatively, D is TRBD1 (6 bases). V lost 6 bases and J 5 bases, leaving 14 bases between the germline ends. This CDR3 contains 14 residues. Germline values: CDR1 PRHDT, CDR2 FYEKMQ (reference sequence). The CDR3 region is CASSLQGSDQPQHF. CDR3 DNA sequence: TGTGCCAGCAGTCTTCAGGGGTCGGATCAGCCCCAGCATTTT.

The rearrangement uses TRBV27 and TRBJ1-6; 8 positions match TRBD1. The CDR3 contains 15 residues. In germline, CDR1 is MNHEY, CDR2 SMNVEV (reference sequence). V dropped 3 bases and J dropped 7; count of bases not matched to a gene: 5. The CDR3 spells CASSFGQGGNSPLHF. The DNA for the CDR3 is TGTGCCAGCAGTTTCGGACAGGGAGGGAATTCACCCCTCCACTTT.

The chain recombines TRBV29-1 with TRBJ1-1; TRBD1 matches at 7 bases. The germline CDR1 and CDR2 sequences are SQVTM and ANQGSEA. The V gene end was trimmed by 7 bases and the J gene end by 4 bases; junction bases not matched to a gene: 12. This CDR3 contains 14 residues. The CDR3 sequence: CSGRRGQGGTEAFF. Here the CDR3 DNA reads TGCAGCGGGCGACGGGGGCAGGGGGGCACTGAAGCTTTCTTT. The variable domain in full, completed from reference TRBV29-1 and TRBJ1-1, reads SAVISQKPSRDICQRGTSLTIQCQVDSQVTMMFWYRQQPGQSLTLIATANQGSEATYESGFVIDKFPISRPNLTFSTLTVSNMSPEDSSIYLCSGRRGQGGTEAFFGQGTRLTVV.

The V gene is TRBV5-6, the J gene TRBJ1-5, with D uncertain. CDR1 is SGHDT, CDR2 YYEEEE, per germline. This CDR3 is built from 15 residues. The ends were cut back, 7 bases at V and 1 base at J, with 15 bases in the middle. CDR3 residues: CASGKRRGSNQPQHF. CDR3 nucleotides: TGTGCCAGCGGAAAGAGACGGGGAAGCAATCAGCCCCAGCATTTT.

V usage is TRBV7-9 and J usage is TRBJ2-5; 7 bases fit TRBD1. The DNA end is more similar to TRBJ2-7, so the J call may be wrong. The germline V gene has CDR1 SEHNR and CDR2 FQNEAQ (reference sequence). The CDR3 length is 13 residues. The CDR3 nucleotides are TGTGCCAGCAGCTTAGACAGGGGTTACGAGCAGTACTTC. It codes for CASSLDRGYEQYF.

The chain combines TRBV28 with TRBJ1-2; D not resolved. The CDR3 sequence is 11 residues long. Trimming stripped 10 bases from V and 2 bases from J, with 8 bases between. Germline CDR1 and CDR2: MDHEN and SYDVKM. The CDR3 is CATSQNYGYTF. Here the CDR3 DNA reads TGTGCCACCTCACAGAACTATGGCTACACCTTC.

The chain uses TRBV9 and TRBJ1-6; D is perhaps TRBD1 (5 bases). There are 17 residues in the CDR3. V lost 0 bases to trimming and J lost 3 bases, with 13 bases between them. Germline values: CDR1 SGDLS, CDR2 YYNGEE. The CDR3 loop is CASSVEGETLYNSPLHF. DNA of the CDR3: TGTGCCAGCAGCGTAGAAGGGGAAACGCTCTATAATTCACCCCTCCACTTT.

V and J are TRBV2 and TRBJ2-7; 9 bases are shared with TRBD1. Trimming removed 6 bases from V and 4 bases from J; junction bases left unmatched: 7. CDR3 length: 14 amino acids. In germline, CDR1 is SNHLY, CDR2 FYNNEI. CDR3 sequence: CASSPGQGIYEQYF. The CDR3 nucleotides are TGTGCCAGCAGCCCGGGACAGGGAATTTACGAGCAGTACTTC. Together with reference TRBV2 and TRBJ2-7, the CDR3 gives the full variable domain: EPEVTQTPSHQVTQMGQEVILRCVPISNHLYFYWYRQILGQKVEFLVSFYNNEISEKSEIFDDQFSVERPDGSNFTLKIRSTKLEDSAMYFCASSPGQGIYEQYFGPGTRLTVT.

This chain uses TRBV5-1 with TRBJ1-1; D gene ambiguous. The length of the CDR3 is 17 residues. In germline, CDR1 is SGHRS, CDR2 YFSETQ. V lost 2 bases and J 4 bases, leaving 21 bases between the germline ends. The CDR3 sequence: CASSLIATARARTEAFF. The CDR3 DNA follows: TGCGCCAGCAGCTTAATAGCAACAGCGCGGGCTCGCACTGAAGCTTTCTTT.

This clone has a handful of counts. This chain joins TRBV29-1 and TRBJ2-7, with D possibly TRBD1 on 6 matching bases. V gave up 6 bases and J gave up 5 bases, with 14 bases separating them. Germline loops: CDR1 SQVTM, CDR2 ANQGSEA. The CDR3 is made up of 12 amino acids. In DNA, the CDR3 is TGCAGCGTGGGGGCCCGAGCTAACGAGCAGTACTTC. Its translation is CSVGARANEQYF.

The chain employs TRBV19 and TRBJ2-7, with 7 bases matching TRBD1. Germline assignment: CDR1 LNHDA and CDR2 SQIVND (reference sequence). V was clipped by 6 bases and J by 0 bases; unmatched bases: 5. The CDR3 runs to 14 residues. The CDR3 spells CASSRWDSSYEQYF. For the CDR3, the DNA is TGTGCCAGTAGCCGTTGGGACAGCTCCTACGAGCAGTACTTC.

V and J are TRBV4-3 and TRBJ2-7; 7 nucleotides line up with TRBD1. Trimming at V came to 3 bases and at J to 6 bases, leaving 11 bases not matched to a gene. The CDR3 spans 15 residues. Looked up from germline, CDR1 is LGHNA and CDR2 is YSLEER. The CDR3 loop is CASSQMTGTWFEQYF. CDR3 nucleotide sequence: TGCGCCAGCAGCCAGATGACAGGGACATGGTTCGAGCAGTACTTC.

The chain joins TRBV7-3 to TRBJ1-5; D not resolved. Trimming pared 2 bases from V and 7 bases from J, leaving 6 bases between. The CDR3 extends over 12 amino acids. Germline V lookup: CDR1 SGHTA, CDR2 FQGTGA. The CDR3 sequence is CASSLGPQPQHF. CDR3 bases: TGTGCCAGCAGCTTAGGCCCGCAGCCCCAGCATTTT. Full variable domain (remainder filled in from reference TRBV7-3 and TRBJ1-5): GAGVSQTPSNKVTEKGKYVELRCDPISGHTALYWYRQSLGQGPEFLIYFQGTGAADDSGLPNDRFFAVRPEGSVSTLKIQRTERGDSAVYLCASSLGPQPQHFGDGTRLSIL.

This clone was seen a handful of times. At one end the junction does not follow the germline gene, possibly because of a read error. The V and J genes are TRBV4-3 and TRBJ1-1; D unresolved. Germline V gives CDR1 LGHNA, CDR2 YSLEER. The CDR3 is 11 amino acids. CDR3 sequence: CASSQEALTLF. DNA for the CDR3: TGCGCCAGCAGCCAAGAAGCTTTGACACTCTTT.